These T cell receptor beta chains were read from a single sample in a study of OX40 agonist ivuxolimab in advanced cancers. Clones were sequenced by immunoSEQ multiplex PCR, and TCRdb holds only the in-frame ones, with some missing. This sample carries over 65,000 clones, about 84% of them seen once, and the ten largest clones take approximately 0.44%. The sample here was CD4+ or CD8+ T cells sorted from blood, taken in a trial of the OX40 agonist ivuxolimab. Receptors were obtained from an adult with an advanced solid tumor such as melanoma, head and neck, liver or kidney cancer. Both conserved end residues are part of each CDR3. The D gene is left open where the match is weak. The size field is filled for only some rows; it gives once, few, many or a size class.

d_gene	v_gene	j_gene	abundance	CDR3aa	CDR3nt
-	TRBV18	TRBJ2-3	few	CASSLIGQNTDTQYF	TGTGCCAGCTCACTCATAGGACAGAACACAGATACGCAGTATTTT
-	TRBV19	TRBJ1-5	once	CASSFGQRLNQPQHF	TGTGCCAGTAGTTTCGGGCAGCGTCTTAATCAGCCCCAGCATTTT
-	TRBV19	TRBJ2-4	-	CASSMKRPAEAKNIQYF	TGTGCCAGTAGTATGAAAAGGCCAGCTGAGGCCAAAAACATTCAGTACTTC
-	TRBV18	TRBJ1-6	-	CASSPLRLPDSPLHF	TGTGCCAGCTCACCATTGCGTCTACCAGATTCACCCCTCCACTTT
-	TRBV5-1	TRBJ2-1	once	CASSLRWLVPEWFF	TGCGCCAGCAGCTTACGGTGGCTGGTTCCGGAGTGGTTCTTC
TRBD2	TRBV29-1	TRBJ2-1	-	CSVAPLGGRADNEQFF	TGCAGCGTCGCCCCCCTAGGCGGGAGGGCCGACAATGAGCAGTTCTTC
-	TRBV25-1	TRBJ1-2	-	CASRRLAGGYTF	TGTGCCAGCAGACGGTTGGCTGGGGGCTACACCTTC
TRBD1	TRBV5-1	TRBJ1-3	-	CASSTGTGGNTIYF	TGCGCCAGCAGCACCGGGACAGGTGGAAACACCATATATTTT
-	TRBV7-6	TRBJ2-2	-	CASSLGSGRTNTGELFF	TGTGCCAGCAGCTTAGGATCGGGGAGGACGAACACCGGGGAGCTGTTTTTT
-	TRBV11-2	TRBJ1-2	-	CASSEVGGPYGYTF	TGTGCCAGCAGCGAAGTGGGAGGACCCTATGGCTACACCTTC
-	TRBV28	TRBJ1-2	-	CASSSPGEGNYGYTF	TGTGCCAGCAGTTCTCCAGGGGAGGGGAACTATGGCTACACCTTC
-	TRBV11-2	TRBJ1-5	-	CASSSSGNQPQHF	TGTGCCAGCAGCTCCTCGGGCAATCAGCCCCAGCATTTT
-	TRBV27	TRBJ2-3	-	CASSLRADTQYF	TGTGCCAGCAGTTTAAGGGCAGATACGCAGTATTTT
-	TRBV5-5	TRBJ1-1	-	CASSLKSGGTEAFF	TGTGCCAGCAGCCTCAAATCGGGTGGCACTGAAGCTTTCTTT
TRBD2	TRBV6-5	TRBJ2-7	-	CASSREGLLYYEQYF	TGTGCCAGCAGTAGGGAGGGACTTCTTTACTACGAGCAGTACTTC
-	TRBV7-2	TRBJ2-1	-	CASSPSRVHNEQFF	TGTGCCAGCAGCCCTTCGAGGGTCCACAATGAGCAGTTCTTC
-	TRBV19	TRBJ1-4	-	CASSIPRQGPRTTNEKLFF	TGTGCCAGTAGTATACCTAGGCAGGGCCCAAGGACCACTAATGAAAAACTGTTTTTT
-	TRBV28	TRBJ1-5	-	CASSLGTGTYLSNQPQHF	TGTGCCAGCAGTTTAGGAACCGGGACATATCTTAGTAATCAGCCCCAGCATTTT
TRBD1	TRBV6-1	TRBJ2-1	-	CASSGGQSSYNEQFF	TGTGCCAGCAGTGGGGGACAGAGCTCCTACAATGAGCAGTTCTTC
TRBD1	TRBV4-1	TRBJ1-5	-	CASSHVQGAGNQPQHF	TGCGCCAGCAGCCACGTCCAGGGGGCGGGCAATCAGCCCCAGCATTTT
TRBD1	TRBV28	TRBJ1-4	-	CASSFQGTGHEKLFF	TGTGCCAGCAGTTTTCAGGGGACAGGGCATGAAAAACTGTTTTTT
TRBD1	TRBV25-1	TRBJ2-7	-	CASSDAGGGSYEQYF	TGTGCCAGCAGTGACGCAGGGGGCGGCTCCTACGAGCAGTACTTC
TRBD1	TRBV4-1	TRBJ1-5	-	CASSQGQGGRPQHF	TGCGCCAGCAGCCAAGGACAGGGGGGGCGGCCCCAGCATTTT
-	TRBV7-2	TRBJ2-1	once	CASSLLRQKQFF	TGTGCCAGCAGCTTACTAAGACAAAAGCAGTTCTTC
-	TRBV20-1	TRBJ1-2	-	CSVPTNYGYTF	TGCAGTGTCCCAACTAACTATGGCTACACCTTC
TRBD1	TRBV5-4	TRBJ1-4	-	CASSFRDRVTEKLFF	TGTGCCAGCAGCTTTAGGGACAGGGTGACTGAAAAACTGTTTTTT
-	TRBV28	TRBJ2-1	-	CASRGMYNEQFF	TGTGCCAGCAGGGGAATGTACAATGAGCAGTTCTTC
-	TRBV7-9	TRBJ1-1	-	CASSSKLEAFF	TGTGCCAGCAGCTCGAAACTTGAAGCTTTCTTT
TRBD2	TRBV6-5	TRBJ2-5	once	CASRLGGLGTQYF	TGTGCCAGCAGGCTCGGGGGGTTGGGGACCCAGTACTTC
TRBD1	TRBV2	TRBJ1-2	-	CASSGTGTGDYGYTF	TGTGCCAGCAGTGGTACCGGGACAGGGGACTATGGCTACACCTTC
-	TRBV2	TRBJ2-1	-	CASSLYNEQFF	TGTGCCAGCAGCCTTTATAATGAGCAGTTCTTC
TRBD2	TRBV4-1	TRBJ2-1	-	CASSQVGVSGRVGEQFF	TGCGCCAGCAGCCAAGTGGGCGTTAGCGGGAGGGTTGGTGAGCAGTTCTTC
TRBD1	TRBV7-2	TRBJ2-7	-	CASSLEVGEQGDADF	TGTGCCAGCAGCTTAGAGGTAGGAGAACAGGGGGATGCTGACTTC
-	TRBV19	TRBJ2-1	-	CASSTLYNEQFF	TGTGCCAGTAGTACCCTCTACAATGAGCAGTTCTTC
-	TRBV28	TRBJ2-1	-	CASSDIRDTSYNEQFF	TGTGCCAGCAGTGACATCCGGGACACGTCCTACAATGAGCAGTTCTTC
-	TRBV5-5	TRBJ2-7	-	CASSPTLGPYEQYF	TGTGCCAGCAGCCCGACGTTGGGCCCCTACGAGCAGTACTTC
-	TRBV25-1	TRBJ2-1	once	CASSPIAAFSYNEQFF	TGTGCCAGCAGCCCCATAGCGGCATTCTCCTACAATGAGCAGTTCTTC
TRBD2	TRBV13	TRBJ2-3	-	CASRRTSGRVTDTQYF	TGTGCCAGCAGGCGGACTAGCGGGAGAGTAACAGATACGCAGTATTTT
-	TRBV5-1	TRBJ1-1	-	CASSLSGENTEAFF	TGCGCCAGCAGCTTGTCCGGAGAGAACACTGAAGCTTTCTTT
TRBD1	TRBV5-1	TRBJ1-1	-	CASSLLQGAVTEAFF	TGCGCCAGCAGCCTCCTACAGGGGGCCGTGACTGAAGCTTTCTTT
-	TRBV2	TRBJ1-5	few	CASSGTESNQPQHF	TGTGCCAGCAGTGGGACAGAGAGCAATCAGCCCCAGCATTTT
-	TRBV28	TRBJ1-1	-	CASSPGSQNTEAFF	TGTGCCAGCAGTCCGGGCAGTCAGAACACTGAAGCTTTCTTT
-	TRBV18	TRBJ1-6	-	CASSPPAGSGNSPLHF	TGTGCCAGCTCACCACCGGCGGGGAGTGGGAATTCACCCCTCCACTTT
TRBD2	TRBV9	TRBJ2-5	once	CASSDLSGGARQPQYF	TGTGCCAGCAGCGACCTGAGCGGGGGGGCCAGGCAACCCCAATACTTC
-	TRBV18	TRBJ2-2	few	CASSPTGTGELFF	TGTGCCAGCTCACCGACGGGTACCGGGGAGCTGTTTTTT
TRBD2	TRBV2	TRBJ2-7	-	CASSVFFGSGRSPYEQYF	TGTGCCAGCAGTGTATTTTTCGGGAGCGGGAGGTCCCCCTACGAGCAGTACTTC
-	TRBV18	TRBJ1-2	once	CASSTGRGSNYGYTF	TGTGCCAGCTCAACCGGAAGGGGCAGTAACTATGGCTACACCTTC
-	TRBV5-4	TRBJ2-2	-	CASSAGSRTGELFF	TGTGCCAGCAGCGCCGGGAGTCGTACCGGGGAGCTGTTTTTT
TRBD1	TRBV18	TRBJ1-2	-	CASSPTGEGHGYTF	TGTGCCAGCTCACCGACAGGGGAGGGGCATGGCTACACCTTC
TRBD1	TRBV6-6	TRBJ2-1	-	CASSYGGQGAYEQFF	TGTGCCAGCAGTTACGGAGGACAGGGGGCTTATGAGCAGTTCTTC
-	TRBV10-3	TRBJ1-1	-	CAISKSTDQAFF	TGTGCCATCTCTAAGAGCACCGACCAGGCTTTCTTT
TRBD1	TRBV18	TRBJ2-2	-	CASFSRQGVPAGELFF	TGTGCCAGCTTCAGCCGGCAGGGGGTTCCCGCCGGGGAGCTGTTTTTT
-	TRBV21-1	TRBJ1-5	-	CASSNLRLPDRGDQPQHF	TGTGCCAGCAGCAACCTTCGACTTCCGGACAGGGGAGATCAGCCCCAGCATTTT